The 24 T cell receptor beta chains listed next were all sequenced from one sample in a study of blood T cell repertoires in COVID-19. The protocol was immunoSEQ multiplex PCR, while the TCRdb copy is restricted to in-frame clones and leaves out a portion. The sample lists just over 250,000 clones, approximately 86% occurring once. Sample: peripheral blood. The source of these receptors is a man in his forties who had recovered from COVID-19.

The chain links TRBV5-4 to TRBJ2-3; TRBD2 matches at 9 bases. CDR1 SGHNT and CDR2 YYREEE come from the germline V gene (reference sequence). This CDR3 is built from 15 residues. V was pared by 7 bases and J by 5 bases, with 11 bases of the junction left unmatched. Here the CDR3 DNA reads TGTGCCAGCCATCCTATAGCGGGGGTTCAAGATACGCAGTATTTT. Its protein product is CASHPIAGVQDTQYF.

CDR3 bases: TGTGCCAGCAGTGAATGGGCTCCGGGGGGAAGCACAGATACGCAGTATTTT. This sequence encodes CASSEWAPGGSTDTQYF. V gene TRBV25-1 combines with J gene TRBJ2-3; 7 bases are a match to TRBD2. Germline values: CDR1 MGHDK, CDR2 SYGVNS. Unmatched junction bases numbered 7, after V lost 1 base and J lost 0 bases. The CDR3 is 17 residues long.

This chain uses TRBV5-8 with TRBJ2-1; D is ambiguous. The germline V and J ends were trimmed by 4 bases and 0 bases, with 8 bases remaining between them. The CDR3 length is 14 residues. Germline-derived CDR1 and CDR2 are SGHTS and YDEGEE. The CDR3 nucleotides are TGTGCCAGCAGCCCCCGGTACTCCTACAATGAGCAGTTCTTC. This gives the protein CASSPRYSYNEQFF.

The V gene is TRBV21-1, the J gene TRBJ2-6; TRBD2 is taken as the D call from the table, unchecked against the DNA. TRBV21-1 is assigned pseudogene status. The CDR3 totals 18 residues. CDR3 residues: CAKTPPASLSAGANVLTF. DNA for the CDR3: TGTGCCAAGACCCCACCGGCGAGCCTGAGCGCTGGGGCCAACGTCCTGACTTTC.

The rearrangement uses TRBV29-1 and TRBJ2-6; TRBD1 matches at 7 bases. This CDR3 region has 16 residues. Losses at the gene ends were 5 bases for V and 4 bases for J; bases not matched to a gene: 11. Germline V gene sequence: CDR1 SQVTM, CDR2 ANQGSEA. The CDR3 here is CSVRSTGVTGANVLTF. The CDR3 DNA follows: TGCAGCGTTAGGAGCACAGGGGTTACAGGGGCCAACGTCCTGACTTTC.

The chain couples TRBV6-2 or TRBV6-3 to TRBJ2-7, with 9 bases identical to TRBD2. V lost 6 bases and J lost 4; bases outside the gene matches: 7. In germline, CDR1 is MNHEY, CDR2 SVGEGT. This CDR3 spans 14 amino acids. The CDR3, as DNA: TGTGCCAGCAGCGCGGGGGGGCGATATTACGAGCAGTACTTC. The encoded protein is CASSAGGRYYEQYF.

The table lists this clone with a count of one. The rearrangement links TRBV2 to TRBJ2-7; 7 nucleotides align to TRBD2. The V and J ends lost 10 bases and 2 bases, in that order; junction bases with no gene match: 8. The CDR3 extends over 13 amino acids. In germline, CDR1 is SNHLY, CDR2 FYNNEI. CDR3 protein: CATPRGRAYEQYF. In DNA form, the CDR3 reads TGTGCCACCCCACGGGGGAGGGCCTACGAGCAGTACTTC.

This rearrangement joins TRBV11-2 to TRBJ2-3; 9 positions agree with TRBD1. Germline CDR1 reads SGHAT; CDR2 reads FQNNGV. V was pared by 5 bases and J by 8 bases, with 11 bases of the junction left unmatched. CDR3 length equals 15 residues. The CDR3 loop reads CASSVAGTGIPTQYF. CDR3 DNA sequence: TGTGCCAGCAGCGTCGCCGGGACAGGGATTCCTACGCAGTATTTT.

This rearrangement joins TRBV15 to TRBJ2-1, with D tentatively TRBD2 (5 bases). This CDR3 comprises 12 residues. V was cut by 0 bases and J by 9 bases, with 6 bases left in between. The germline V gene has CDR1 LNHNV and CDR2 YYDKDF (reference sequence). The CDR3 nucleotides read TGTGCCACCAGCAGAGATCGGGGTGAGCAGTTCTTC. It is translated as CATSRDRGEQFF.

This chain connects TRBV3-1 (or the pseudogene TRBV3-2) to TRBJ2-7, with TRBD1 identical over 7 bases. The J segment lost 0 bases and the V segment lost 5 bases, leaving 4 bases of the junction unmatched. Germline CDR1 LGHDT, CDR2 YNNKEL (reference sequence). This CDR3 is 14 amino acids long. CDR3 amino acids: CASSKGQSSYEQYF. CDR3 coding DNA: TGTGCCAGCAGCAAGGGACAGTCCTCCTACGAGCAGTACTTC.

In this sample, this clone turned up once. This chain connects TRBV5-5 to TRBJ2-3, with 10 nucleotides matching TRBD1. The J segment lost 3 bases and the V segment lost 4 bases, leaving 5 bases of the junction unmatched. The germline CDR1 and CDR2 sequences are SGHKS and YYEKEE (reference sequence). This CDR3 region has 15 residues. The CDR3 sequence is CASSDRTGGTDTQYF. CDR3 DNA sequence: TGTGCCAGCAGCGACCGGACAGGGGGAACAGATACGCAGTATTTT.

The rearrangement joins TRBV27 to TRBJ2-1; TRBD1 matches 10 bases. V gave up 2 bases and J gave up 7 bases; unmatched junction bases: 5. CDR3 length equals 15 residues. CDR1 is MNHEY and CDR2 is SMNVEV in the germline V gene (reference sequence). The CDR3, as DNA: TGTGCCAGCAGTTTACCGGGACAGGGGATTAATGAGCAGTTCTTC. It is translated as CASSLPGQGINEQFF.

The chain has TRBV25-1 and TRBJ1-4; TRBD1 matches at 8 bases. This CDR3 has 16 amino acids. Germline values: CDR1 MGHDK, CDR2 SYGVNS. Trimming removed 4 bases from V and 5 bases from J; junction bases left unmatched: 9. As DNA, the CDR3 is TGTGCCAGCAGTGCGTACACAGGGGGTGGGAATGAAAAACTGTTTTTT. Protein: CASSAYTGGGNEKLFF.

This rearrangement joins TRBV10-3 to TRBJ1-2; D not certain. The CDR3 runs to 13 residues. The V and J ends lost 9 bases and 4 bases respectively, with 15 bases between them. The V gene's germline CDR1 is ENHRY and CDR2 SYGVKD. This CDR3 reads CAITGVGGYGYTF. As DNA, the CDR3 is TGTGCCATTACCGGGGTGGGTGGCTATGGCTACACCTTC.

The chain combines TRBV4-1 with TRBJ1-4; a weak D match, TRBD1 (5 bases). Germline CDR1 MGHRA, CDR2 YSYEKL. V lost 1 base, J lost 5 bases, and 14 bases lay in between. This CDR3 is built from 16 residues. CDR3 nucleotide sequence: TGCGCCAGCAGCCAAGGGACCGGGACTGTAAATGAAAAACTGTTTTTT. Protein product: CASSQGTGTVNEKLFF.

The chain recombines TRBV27 with TRBJ1-2; 7 bases are shared with TRBD1. J gave up 6 bases and V 5 bases, and 12 bases lay outside the gene matches. The CDR3 is 15 amino acids. Germline CDR1 and CDR2: MNHEY and SMNVEV (reference sequence). The CDR3 spells CASSPAGRGYDGYTF. CDR3 in DNA: TGTGCCAGCAGTCCCGCGGGCAGGGGGTACGATGGCTACACCTTC.

A single count supports this clone. The V and J genes are TRBV2 and TRBJ2-1; D is possibly TRBD2 (6 bases). Germline V gene sequence: CDR1 SNHLY, CDR2 FYNNEI. Deletions cut 7 bases from V and 4 bases from J, with 14 bases between. This CDR3 spans 14 amino acids. The CDR3 coding sequence is TGTGCCAGCATCCCGGGACTGGTATACAATGAGCAGTTCTTC. Translation: CASIPGLVYNEQFF.

The chain joins TRBV2 to TRBJ1-1; D not certain. Germline V gives CDR1 SNHLY, CDR2 FYNNEI. V was clipped by 10 bases and J by 1 base, with 19 bases between them. The CDR3 length is 15 residues. The CDR3 DNA sequence: TGTGCCACCTCACTCCTAGCGATTGGGAACACTGAAGCTTTCTTT. Translation: CATSLLAIGNTEAFF.

The gene calls are TRBV10-2 and TRBJ2-1; 13 bases agree with TRBD2. The CDR3 covers 16 residues. Losses at the gene ends were 6 bases for V and 5 bases for J; bases not matched to a gene: 7. Per the germline V gene, CDR1 is WSHSY and CDR2 is SAAADI. CDR3 sequence: CASRPAGTSGNNEQFF. The CDR3 nucleotides read TGCGCCAGCAGGCCCGCCGGGACTAGCGGGAACAATGAGCAGTTCTTC.

The chain recombines TRBV7-2 with TRBJ2-3; TRBD2 aligns across 11 bases. The CDR3 runs to 15 residues. CDR1 and CDR2 from the germline V gene are SGHTA and FQGNSA. The ends lost 1 base at V and 4 bases at J; junction bases unmatched: 1. DNA for the CDR3: TGTGCCAGCAGCTTAGGTAGCGGGGGGGCAGATACGCAGTATTTT. Its protein is CASSLGSGGADTQYF.

The chain joins TRBV14 to TRBJ2-1, with 14 positions matching TRBD2. Per germline, CDR1 SGHDN and CDR2 FVKESK. V lost 4 bases and J lost 0; bases outside the gene matches: 8. The CDR3 is 19 residues long. The CDR3 DNA follows: TGTGCCAGCAGCCGTAGGAGACTAGCGGGGGGGAACTCCTACAATGAGCAGTTCTTC. As protein: CASSRRRLAGGNSYNEQFF.

DNA for the CDR3: TGTGCCAGCAGCTGGGGGACAGGACCCTACGAGCAGTACTTC. This encodes CASSWGTGPYEQYF. The chain carries TRBV5-6 and TRBJ2-7; TRBD1 agrees at 8 bases. The CDR3 covers 14 residues. From germline, CDR1 is SGHDT and CDR2 YYEEEE. The V segment lost 3 bases and the J segment 2 bases; nucleotides outside the gene matches: 4.

This chain uses TRBV5-1 with TRBJ2-1; 8 nucleotides line up with TRBD2. Germline CDR1 is SGHRS and CDR2 is YFSETQ. J lost 10 bases, V lost 5 bases, and 11 bases had no gene match. The CDR3 extends over 14 amino acids. The DNA for the CDR3 is TGCGCCAGCAGAGCCGATATTAAGCGGGGGGAGCAGTTCTTC. Translation: CASRADIKRGEQFF.

The chain joins TRBV13 to TRBJ1-2; TRBD1 is a possible D gene (6 bases). Germline V gene lookup returns CDR1 PRHDT and CDR2 FYEKMQ (reference sequence). V was cut by 1 base and J by 4 bases, with 10 bases left in between. The CDR3 runs to 14 residues. This chain's CDR3 is CASSLARTAYGYTF. CDR3 sequence (DNA): TGTGCCAGCAGCTTAGCAAGGACAGCCTATGGCTACACCTTC.